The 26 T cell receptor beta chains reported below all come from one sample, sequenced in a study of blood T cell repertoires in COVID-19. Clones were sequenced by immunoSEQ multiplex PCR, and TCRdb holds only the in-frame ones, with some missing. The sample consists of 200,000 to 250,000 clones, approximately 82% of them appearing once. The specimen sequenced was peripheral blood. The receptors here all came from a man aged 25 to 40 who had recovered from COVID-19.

For the CDR3, the DNA is TGTGCCAGCAGCCAAGATGGGTTAGCGGGGGTGATAGCAGATACGCAGTATTTT. Its protein product is CASSQDGLAGVIADTQYF. The gene calls are TRBV3-1 (or the pseudogene TRBV3-2) and TRBJ2-3; 9 nucleotides line up with TRBD2. The CDR3 loop spans 18 amino acids. Germline loops: CDR1 LGHDT, CDR2 YNNKEL (reference sequence). The trim removed 0 bases at V and 4 bases at J, leaving 11 bases unmatched.

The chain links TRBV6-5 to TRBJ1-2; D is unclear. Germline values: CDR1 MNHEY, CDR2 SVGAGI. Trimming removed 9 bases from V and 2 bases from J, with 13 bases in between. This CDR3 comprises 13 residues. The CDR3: CASGSGNNYGYTF. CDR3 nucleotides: TGTGCCAGTGGGTCAGGAAACAACTATGGCTACACCTTC.

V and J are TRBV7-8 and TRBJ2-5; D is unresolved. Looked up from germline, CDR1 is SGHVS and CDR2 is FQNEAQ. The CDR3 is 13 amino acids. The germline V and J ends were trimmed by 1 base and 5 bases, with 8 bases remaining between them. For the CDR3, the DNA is TGTGCCAGCAGCTTAGGCCCGGAGGAGACCCAGTACTTC. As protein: CASSLGPEETQYF.

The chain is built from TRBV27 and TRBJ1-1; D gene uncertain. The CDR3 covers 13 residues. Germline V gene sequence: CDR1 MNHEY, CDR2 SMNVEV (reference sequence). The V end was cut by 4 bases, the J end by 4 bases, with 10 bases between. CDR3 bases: TGTGCCAGCAGTTCCCCAGGCAGCACTGAAGCTTTCTTT. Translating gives CASSSPGSTEAFF.

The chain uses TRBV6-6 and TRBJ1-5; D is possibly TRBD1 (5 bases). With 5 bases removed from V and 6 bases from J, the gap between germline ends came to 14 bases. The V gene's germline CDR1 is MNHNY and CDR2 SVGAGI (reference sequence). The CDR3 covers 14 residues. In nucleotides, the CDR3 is TGTGCCAGCAGTACCCGCGCGGGGGGTCAGCCCCAGCATTTT. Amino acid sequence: CASSTRAGGQPQHF.

The CDR3 DNA sequence: TGCGCCAGCAGCCCCGTAACCGGGACAGGGAAAGAGACCCAGTACTTC. Protein product: CASSPVTGTGKETQYF. The chain has TRBV4-1 and TRBJ2-5; TRBD1 aligns across 9 bases. Germline lookup yields CDR1 MGHRA and CDR2 YSYEKL. This CDR3 region has 16 residues. V shed 4 bases and J 3 bases; nucleotides not matched to a gene: 9.

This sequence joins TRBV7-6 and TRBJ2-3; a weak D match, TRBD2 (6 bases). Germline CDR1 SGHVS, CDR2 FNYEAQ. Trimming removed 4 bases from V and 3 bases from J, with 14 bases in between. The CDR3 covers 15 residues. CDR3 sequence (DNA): TGTGCCAGCAGCTCGCGCACGGGGGTTACAGATACGCAGTATTTT. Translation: CASSSRTGVTDTQYF.

CDR3 sequence: CASSSRDRGDYNEQFF. CDR3 DNA: TGTGCCAGCAGCAGCCGGGACAGGGGGGATTACAATGAGCAGTTCTTC. The chain uses TRBV7-9 and TRBJ2-1; 11 positions match TRBD1. J lost 4 bases, V lost 5 bases, and 7 bases had no gene match. In germline, CDR1 is SEHNR, CDR2 FQNEAQ (reference sequence). CDR3 length equals 16 residues.

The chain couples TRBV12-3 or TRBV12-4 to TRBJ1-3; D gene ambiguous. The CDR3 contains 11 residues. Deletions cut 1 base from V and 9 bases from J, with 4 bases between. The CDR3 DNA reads TGTGCCAGCAGTTTAGTCGGCACCATATATTTT. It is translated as CASSLVGTIYF.

The CDR3 sequence is CASSSTGNGYGYTF. The CDR3, as DNA: TGTGCCAGCAGCTCCACAGGGAACGGCTATGGCTACACCTTC. The chain carries TRBV6-5 and TRBJ1-2; possibly TRBD1 for D (6 bases). The CDR3 spans 14 residues. Trimming left V 6 bases short and J 4 bases short, with 15 bases between. Germline-derived CDR1 and CDR2 are MNHEY and SVGAGI.

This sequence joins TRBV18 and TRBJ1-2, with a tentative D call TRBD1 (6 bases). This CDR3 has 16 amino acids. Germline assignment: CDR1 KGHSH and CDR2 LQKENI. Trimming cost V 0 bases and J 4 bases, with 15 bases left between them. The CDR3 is CASSPPMTGAGYGYTF. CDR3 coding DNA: TGTGCCAGCTCACCACCAATGACAGGTGCTGGCTATGGCTACACCTTC.

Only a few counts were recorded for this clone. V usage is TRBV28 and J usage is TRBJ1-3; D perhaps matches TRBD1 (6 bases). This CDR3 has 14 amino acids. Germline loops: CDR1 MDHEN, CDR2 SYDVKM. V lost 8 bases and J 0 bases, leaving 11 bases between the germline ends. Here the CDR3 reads CASSGVNSGNTIYF. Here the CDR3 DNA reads TGTGCCAGCTCAGGGGTAAACTCTGGAAACACCATATATTTT. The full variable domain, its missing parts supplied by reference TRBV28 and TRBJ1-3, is DVKVTQSSRYLVKRTGEKVFLECVQDMDHENMFWYRQDPGLGLRLIYFSYDVKMKEKGDIPEGYSVSREKKERFSLILESASTNQTSMYLCASSGVNSGNTIYFGEGSWLTVV.

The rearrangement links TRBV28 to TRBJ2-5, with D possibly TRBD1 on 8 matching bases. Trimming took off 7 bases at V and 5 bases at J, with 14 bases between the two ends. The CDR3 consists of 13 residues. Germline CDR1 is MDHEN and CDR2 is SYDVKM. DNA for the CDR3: TGTGCCAGCACCACAGGGGGGGAGGAGACCCAGTACTTC. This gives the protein CASTTGGEETQYF.

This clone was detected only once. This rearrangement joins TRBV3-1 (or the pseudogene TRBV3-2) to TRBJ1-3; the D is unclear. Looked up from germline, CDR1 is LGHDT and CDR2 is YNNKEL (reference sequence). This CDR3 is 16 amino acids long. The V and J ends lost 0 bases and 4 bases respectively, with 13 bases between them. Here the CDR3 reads CASSQDTTVAGNTIYF. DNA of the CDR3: TGTGCCAGCAGCCAAGATACCACGGTAGCGGGAAACACCATATATTTT.

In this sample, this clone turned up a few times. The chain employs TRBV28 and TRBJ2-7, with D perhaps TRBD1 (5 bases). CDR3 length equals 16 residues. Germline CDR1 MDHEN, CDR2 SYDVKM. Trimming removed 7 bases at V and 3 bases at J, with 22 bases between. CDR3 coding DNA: TGTGCCAGCAACCCTAGTGGGGCAGGGATGGGCTACGAGCAGTACGTC. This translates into CASNPSGAGMGYEQYV.

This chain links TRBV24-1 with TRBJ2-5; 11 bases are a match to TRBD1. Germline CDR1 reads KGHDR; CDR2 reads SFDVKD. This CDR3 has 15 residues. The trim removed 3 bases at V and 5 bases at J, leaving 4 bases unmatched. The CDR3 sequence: CATSDRTGGLETQYF. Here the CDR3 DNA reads TGTGCCACCAGTGATAGGACAGGGGGCTTGGAGACCCAGTACTTC.

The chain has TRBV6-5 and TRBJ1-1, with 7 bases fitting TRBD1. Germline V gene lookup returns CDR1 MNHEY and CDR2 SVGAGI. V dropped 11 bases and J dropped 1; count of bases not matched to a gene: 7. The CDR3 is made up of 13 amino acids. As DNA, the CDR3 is TGTGCCTCTCAGGGGGTTGGGAACACTGAAGCTTTCTTT. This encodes CASQGVGNTEAFF.

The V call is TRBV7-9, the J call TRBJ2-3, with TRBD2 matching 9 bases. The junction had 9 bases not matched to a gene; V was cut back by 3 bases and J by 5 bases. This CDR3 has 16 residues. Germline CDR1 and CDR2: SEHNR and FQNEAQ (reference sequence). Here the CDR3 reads CASSFARGGGGDTQYF. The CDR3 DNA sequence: TGTGCCAGCAGCTTTGCGCGGGGGGGCGGTGGAGATACGCAGTATTTT.

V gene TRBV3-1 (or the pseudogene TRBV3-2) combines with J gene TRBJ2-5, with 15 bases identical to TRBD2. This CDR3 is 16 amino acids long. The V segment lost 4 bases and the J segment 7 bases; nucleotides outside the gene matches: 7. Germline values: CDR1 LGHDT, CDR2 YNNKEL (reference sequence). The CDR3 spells CASSLGLAGGQGTQYF. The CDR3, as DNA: TGTGCCAGCAGCCTGGGACTAGCGGGGGGTCAGGGGACCCAGTACTTC.

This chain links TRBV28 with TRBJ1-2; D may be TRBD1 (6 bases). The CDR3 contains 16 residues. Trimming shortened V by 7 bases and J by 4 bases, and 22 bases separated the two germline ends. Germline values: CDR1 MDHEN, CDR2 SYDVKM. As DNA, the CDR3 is TGTGCCAGCACTTCAGCCTGGGGGGGGCGCTCCTATGGCTACACCTTC. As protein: CASTSAWGGRSYGYTF.

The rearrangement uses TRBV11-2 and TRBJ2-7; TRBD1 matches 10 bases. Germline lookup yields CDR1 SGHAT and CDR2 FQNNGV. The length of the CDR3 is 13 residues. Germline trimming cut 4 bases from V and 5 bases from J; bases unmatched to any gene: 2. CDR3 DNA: TGTGCCAGCAGCTGGACAGGGGGGGACGAGCAGTACGTC. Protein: CASSWTGGDEQYV.

The DNA of the CDR3 is TGTGCCAGCAGTACGTGGTACAGGTCCAGCTCTGGGGCCAACGTCCTGACTTTC. Amino acids: CASSTWYRSSSGANVLTF. This chain connects TRBV9 to TRBJ2-6, with D possibly TRBD1 on 5 matching bases. Between the trimmed V and J ends, which lost 5 bases and 0 bases, there was a span of 18 bases. The CDR3 contains 18 residues. Germline V gene sequence: CDR1 SGDLS, CDR2 YYNGEE.

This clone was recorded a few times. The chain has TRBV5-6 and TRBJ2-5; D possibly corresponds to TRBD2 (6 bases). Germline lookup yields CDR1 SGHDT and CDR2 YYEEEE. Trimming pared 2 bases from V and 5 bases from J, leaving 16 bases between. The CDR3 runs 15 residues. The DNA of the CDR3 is TGTGCCAGCAGCTTCCGAGTGATGGCGGGGGAGACCCAGTACTTC. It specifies CASSFRVMAGETQYF.

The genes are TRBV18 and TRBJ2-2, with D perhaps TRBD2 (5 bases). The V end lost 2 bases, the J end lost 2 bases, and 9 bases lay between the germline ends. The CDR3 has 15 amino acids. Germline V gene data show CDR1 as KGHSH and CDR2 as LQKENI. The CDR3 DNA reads TGTGCCAGCTCACCAGCCGGGGAAAACACCGGGGAGCTGTTTTTT. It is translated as CASSPAGENTGELFF.

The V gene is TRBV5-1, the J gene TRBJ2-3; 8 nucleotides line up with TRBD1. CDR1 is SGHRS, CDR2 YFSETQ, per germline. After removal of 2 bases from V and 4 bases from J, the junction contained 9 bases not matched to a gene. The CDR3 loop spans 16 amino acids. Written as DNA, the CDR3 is TGCGCCAGCAGCTTTAACCGGGACAGGACCCCAGATACGCAGTATTTT. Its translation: CASSFNRDRTPDTQYF.

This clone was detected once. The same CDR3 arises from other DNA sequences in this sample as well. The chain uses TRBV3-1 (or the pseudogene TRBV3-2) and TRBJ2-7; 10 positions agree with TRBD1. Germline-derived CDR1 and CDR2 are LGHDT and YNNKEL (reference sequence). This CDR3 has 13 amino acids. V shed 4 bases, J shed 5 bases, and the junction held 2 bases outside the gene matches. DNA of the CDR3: TGTGCCAGCAGCCTCGACAGGGGGCACGAGCAGTACTTC. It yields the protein CASSLDRGHEQYF.